Following are 28 T cell receptor beta chains from one sample sequenced in a study of blood T cell repertoires in COVID-19. TCRdb's copy holds only in-frame clones and misses some; the assay was immunoSEQ multiplex PCR. This sample has under 350,000 clones, with roughly 85% found just once. The sample comprised peripheral blood. The receptors shown here come from a woman between 65 and 79 years old with acute or convalescent COVID-19.

As regards this clone: The sample carries other DNA sequences with the same CDR3. V is TRBV12-3 or TRBV12-4 and J is TRBJ2-3; no clear D gene. Trimming took off 3 bases at V and 4 bases at J, with 5 bases between the two ends. The CDR3 extends over 12 amino acids. Written as DNA, the CDR3 is TGTGCCAGCAGTTTCTATCCAGATACGCAGTATTTT. Translating gives CASSFYPDTQYF.

The table lists this clone with a count of one. The junction differs from germline at one of its ends, possibly a read error. The chain combines TRBV7-9 with TRBJ1-4; unclear D gene. The CDR3 length is 12 residues. Germline assignment: CDR1 SEHNR and CDR2 FQNEAQ (reference sequence). The CDR3: CASSSGNGKLFF. The CDR3 DNA sequence: TGTGCCAGCAGTTCAGGAAATGGAAAACTGTTTTTT.

The CDR3, as DNA: TGTGCCAGCAGCCCCGCAGGGGGGCTAAATGAAAAACTGTTTTTT. It encodes CASSPAGGLNEKLFF. The chain couples TRBV14 to TRBJ1-4, with 7 bases lining up with TRBD1. CDR1 and CDR2 from the germline V gene are SGHDN and FVKESK. The CDR3 loop spans 15 amino acids. Trimming took 4 bases from V and 5 from J; bases not matched to a gene: 7.

The chain is built from TRBV19 and TRBJ2-2; no reliable D call. Germline-derived CDR1 and CDR2 are LNHDA and SQIVND (reference sequence). V was shortened by 7 bases and J by 2 bases, with 5 bases between the two germline ends. The CDR3 is 12 residues long. Here the CDR3 DNA reads TGTGCCAGTAATCTAAACACCGGGGAGCTGTTTTTT. Translated, it gives CASNLNTGELFF.

This chain links TRBV2 with TRBJ1-3, with 11 bases identical to TRBD1. Germline V gene sequence: CDR1 SNHLY, CDR2 FYNNEI. The CDR3 is made up of 12 amino acids. Unmatched junction bases numbered 4, after V lost 11 bases and J lost 7 bases. In nucleotides, the CDR3 is TGTGCCGGAAGGACAGGGGGCAACACCATATATTTT. Encoded protein: CAGRTGGNTIYF.

This clone was seen a single time. Other nucleotide sequences from this sample produce the same CDR3. The rearrangement uses TRBV2 and TRBJ1-1; no definite D call. With 7 bases removed from V and 1 base from J, the gap between germline ends came to 4 bases. The CDR3 runs 11 residues. CDR1 is SNHLY and CDR2 is FYNNEI in the germline V gene. The CDR3 coding sequence is TGTGCCAGCAAGCAGAACACTGAAGCTTTCTTT. Protein sequence: CASKQNTEAFF.

V is TRBV7-6 and J is TRBJ2-5; 7 bases fit TRBD1. Germline CDR1 and CDR2: SGHVS and FNYEAQ. CDR3 length: 16 amino acids. Trimming cost V 4 bases and J 2 bases; bases outside gene matches: 10. CDR3: CASSSVGGLSQETQYF. CDR3 coding DNA: TGTGCCAGCAGCTCTGTAGGGGGCCTCTCTCAAGAGACCCAGTACTTC.

The chain is built from TRBV11-2 and TRBJ2-1; no definite D call. V was shortened by 4 bases and J by 8 bases, with 18 bases between the two germline ends. Germline V lookup: CDR1 SGHAT, CDR2 FQNNGV. CDR3 length: 15 amino acids. The CDR3 is CASSSSIGGWDEQFF. In DNA form, the CDR3 reads TGTGCCAGCAGCTCGTCTATAGGCGGCTGGGATGAGCAGTTCTTC.

This chain uses TRBV2 with TRBJ1-1; possible D gene TRBD1, 6 bases. The CDR3 consists of 14 residues. V was clipped by 6 bases and J by 1 base, with 12 bases between them. Per the germline V gene, CDR1 is SNHLY and CDR2 is FYNNEI. The CDR3 region is CASRRGQPNTEAFF. In DNA form, the CDR3 reads TGTGCCAGCAGGCGAGGACAGCCGAACACTGAAGCTTTCTTT.

J is TRBJ2-2 and V is TRBV19; the D gene is possibly TRBD1 (6 bases). V was pared by 6 bases and J by 5 bases, with 22 bases between. Germline V CDR1 and CDR2: LNHDA, SQIVND (reference sequence). This CDR3 spans 17 amino acids. CDR3 sequence (DNA): TGTGCCAGTAGACCAACCCCCCGACAGGAAGGGACCGGGGAGCTGTTTTTT. It is translated as CASRPTPRQEGTGELFF. The whole variable domain, filled in from reference TRBV19 and TRBJ2-2, reads DGGITQSPKYLFRKEGQNVTLSCEQNLNHDAMYWYRQDPGQGLRLIYYSQIVNDFQKGDIAEGYSVSREKKESFPLTVTSAQKNPTAFYLCASRPTPRQEGTGELFFGEGSRLTVL.

The rearrangement links TRBV5-4 to TRBJ1-2, with 7 positions matching TRBD1. The CDR3 consists of 16 residues. CDR1 and CDR2 (germline): SGHNT, YYREEE (reference sequence). The ends lost 4 bases at V and 4 bases at J; junction bases unmatched: 13. CDR3 coding DNA: TGTGCCAGCAGCGCGAGACAGGGCGCGGGCCGCTATGGCTACACCTTC. Amino acids: CASSARQGAGRYGYTF.

The rearrangement links TRBV7-2 to TRBJ2-7, with D possibly being TRBD1 (6 bases). The CDR3 runs to 15 residues. Germline V gene data show CDR1 as SGHTA and CDR2 as FQGNSA. The ends were cut back, 2 bases at V and 5 bases at J, with 16 bases in the middle. In DNA, the CDR3 is TGTGCCAGCAGCTTATGGTCTACAGGGCCCCACGAGCAGTACTTC. It translates to CASSLWSTGPHEQYF.

This clone was detected a few times. The sample carries other DNA sequences with the same CDR3. The V gene is TRBV4-1, the J gene TRBJ1-1; D may be TRBD1 (6 bases). The length of the CDR3 is 13 residues. Germline CDR1 and CDR2: MGHRA and YSYEKL. V gave up 0 bases and J gave up 4 bases, with 6 bases separating them. The CDR3 protein is CASSQDRGTEAFF. The CDR3 DNA sequence: TGCGCCAGCAGCCAAGACAGGGGCACTGAAGCTTTCTTT.

This clone was detected a few times. The chain carries TRBV9 and TRBJ1-1; D is uncertain. V was shortened by 0 bases and J by 2 bases, with 11 bases between the two germline ends. The CDR3 covers 15 residues. CDR1 is SGDLS, CDR2 YYNGEE, per germline. The CDR3 is CASSVGHRGNTEAFF. The DNA of the CDR3 is TGTGCCAGCAGCGTAGGGCATCGGGGAAACACTGAAGCTTTCTTT.

The V gene is TRBV5-4, the J gene TRBJ2-7; 9 bases map to TRBD1. Germline assignment: CDR1 SGHNT and CDR2 YYREEE (reference sequence). V was clipped by 4 bases and J by 1 base; unmatched bases: 3. The CDR3 has 14 residues. The CDR3 nucleotides are TGTGCCAGCAGCCCGGGACAGGGATCCTACGAGCAGTACTTC. Translated, it gives CASSPGQGSYEQYF.

The V gene is TRBV11-2, the J gene TRBJ2-5, with 7 bases matching TRBD2. Germline V lookup: CDR1 SGHAT, CDR2 FQNNGV. The CDR3 length is 14 residues. Unmatched junction bases numbered 3, after V lost 0 bases and J lost 5 bases. The CDR3 DNA reads TGTGCCAGCAGCTTAGAGGGAGGGAGGGAGACCCAGTACTTC. Its translation: CASSLEGGRETQYF.

The V gene is TRBV4-1, the J gene TRBJ2-7, with a tentative D call TRBD1 (6 bases). V dropped 1 base and J dropped 2 bases, with 9 bases sitting between them. CDR1 MGHRA and CDR2 YSYEKL come from the germline V gene. This CDR3 is built from 14 residues. CDR3 sequence: CASSQGEGAYEQYF. The CDR3 nucleotides are TGCGCCAGCAGCCAAGGTGAGGGGGCCTACGAGCAGTACTTC.

The gene calls are TRBV12-3 or TRBV12-4 and TRBJ2-7; D is possibly TRBD1 (6 bases). The CDR3 is 13 amino acids. Trimming cost V 7 bases and J 5 bases, with 15 bases left between them. CDR3 nucleotides: TGTGCCAGCATACGCCCTACAGGGCACGAGCAGTACTTC. Protein sequence: CASIRPTGHEQYF.

Comment on this clone: The same CDR3 also results from other DNA sequences found in this sample. The genes are TRBV10-3 and TRBJ1-2; the match to TRBD1 covers 9 bases. CDR3 length equals 13 residues. The trim removed 4 bases at V and 8 bases at J, leaving 5 bases unmatched. CDR1 is ENHRY, CDR2 SYGVKD, per germline. CDR3 nucleotides: TGTGCCATCAGTGCGGGGACAGGGCCCGGCTACACCTTC. Translation: CAISAGTGPGYTF.

This clone was seen more than once but under ten times. The V gene is TRBV2, the J gene TRBJ2-4, with a tentative D call TRBD1 (6 bases). The CDR3 is 14 amino acids. CDR1 is SNHLY, CDR2 FYNNEI, per germline. Trimming removed 6 bases from V and 3 bases from J, with 12 bases in between. The CDR3 loop is CASSATGIKNIQYF. CDR3 sequence (DNA): TGTGCCAGCAGCGCTACAGGGATCAAAAACATTCAGTACTTC.

This chain connects TRBV10-3 to TRBJ1-4, with no clear D. Deletions cut 3 bases from V and 14 bases from J, with 16 bases between. The CDR3 contains 13 residues. The germline gives CDR1 ENHRY, CDR2 SYGVKD. DNA of the CDR3: TGTGCCATCAGTGAAAGTTACTCCGAGCGGCTGTTTTTT. It specifies CAISESYSERLFF.

This clone was picked up one time. V usage is TRBV2 and J usage is TRBJ2-2; 8 bases agree with TRBD2. With V trimmed by 5 bases and J by 7 bases, 6 bases remained unmatched. The CDR3 is made up of 14 amino acids. Germline CDR1 is SNHLY and CDR2 is FYNNEI. The CDR3 DNA sequence: TGTGCCAGCAGTTCGACTAGCGTCAACGGGGAGCTGTTTTTT. Encoded protein: CASSSTSVNGELFF.

J is TRBJ1-3 and V is TRBV3-1 (or the pseudogene TRBV3-2); D is possibly TRBD1 (6 bases). V was cut by 8 bases and J by 4 bases, with 12 bases left in between. The CDR3 has 13 amino acids. Germline values: CDR1 LGHDT, CDR2 YNNKEL (reference sequence). The CDR3 region is CASGGLSGNTIYF. The CDR3 DNA sequence: TGTGCCAGCGGGGGCCTCAGCGGAAACACCATATATTTT.

The chain combines TRBV3-1 (or the pseudogene TRBV3-2) with TRBJ2-7; perhaps TRBD1 as D (7 bases). Germline CDR1 and CDR2: LGHDT and YNNKEL (reference sequence). This CDR3 is 13 amino acids long. Between the trimmed V and J ends, which lost 4 bases and 3 bases, there was a span of 10 bases. CDR3 amino acids: CASSRQGGYEQYF. The CDR3 nucleotides are TGTGCCAGCAGCCGACAGGGAGGCTACGAGCAGTACTTC.

This clone was observed a few times. This sequence joins TRBV9 and TRBJ1-1; 11 positions match TRBD1. Germline V gene data show CDR1 as SGDLS and CDR2 as YYNGEE. V lost 4 bases to trimming and J lost 4 bases; unmatched junction nucleotides: 6. The CDR3 runs to 15 residues. Here the CDR3 DNA reads TGTGCCAGCAGCAGAGGGGGGACAGGGGGCACTGAAGCTTTCTTT. Translated, it gives CASSRGGTGGTEAFF.

V gene TRBV5-1 combines with J gene TRBJ1-2, with 8 nucleotides matching TRBD1. V shed 0 bases, J shed 7 bases, and the junction held 8 bases outside the gene matches. Germline V gene data show CDR1 as SGHRS and CDR2 as YFSETQ. This CDR3 is 15 amino acids long. CDR3 region: CASSLEGQGASGYTF. CDR3 nucleotides: TGCGCCAGCAGCTTGGAAGGGCAGGGGGCAAGTGGCTACACCTTC. The variable domain in full, with the rest retrieved from reference TRBV5-1 and TRBJ1-2, is KAGVTQTPRYLIKTRGQQVTLSCSPISGHRSVSWYQQTPGQGLQFLFEYFSETQRNKGNFPGRFSGRQFSNSRSEMNVSTLELGDSALYLCASSLEGQGASGYTFGSGTRLTVV.

This chain uses TRBV18 with TRBJ1-1, with D perhaps TRBD1 (5 bases). The V end lost 5 bases, the J end lost 2 bases, and 9 bases lay between the germline ends. The CDR3 runs to 13 residues. Germline CDR1 reads KGHSH; CDR2 reads LQKENI. The CDR3 protein is CASSKDRNTEAFF. The CDR3 region has the DNA TGTGCCAGCTCAAAAGACAGAAACACTGAAGCTTTCTTT.

This clone was counted once. The chain employs TRBV7-6 and TRBJ2-7; TRBD1 matches 10 bases. Germline V gene sequence: CDR1 SGHVS, CDR2 FNYEAQ. V lost 1 base to trimming and J lost 6 bases; unmatched junction nucleotides: 6. The CDR3 covers 15 residues. The chain's CDR3 is CASSLGQGAGTEQYF. CDR3 bases: TGTGCCAGCAGCTTAGGACAGGGGGCAGGAACCGAGCAGTACTTC.